This T cell receptor beta chain emerged from a study of blood T cell repertoires in COVID-19. The protocol was immunoSEQ multiplex PCR, while the TCRdb copy is restricted to in-frame clones and leaves out a portion. The sample has roughly 230,000 clones, around four fifths seen once. The CDR3 is made up of 15 amino acids. Deletions cut 1 base from V and 10 bases from J, with 18 bases between. Germline CDR1 and CDR2: SGHRS and YFSETQ. The receptor was derived from a man aged 35 to 55 with active or convalescent COVID-19. The chain carries TRBV5-1 and TRBJ2-1; possible D gene TRBD2, 6 bases. The source material was peripheral blood. CDR3 in amino acids: CASSLSRRESGEQFF. The CDR3, as DNA: TGCGCCAGCAGCTTGTCCCGACGGGAGAGTGGGGAGCAGTTCTTC.